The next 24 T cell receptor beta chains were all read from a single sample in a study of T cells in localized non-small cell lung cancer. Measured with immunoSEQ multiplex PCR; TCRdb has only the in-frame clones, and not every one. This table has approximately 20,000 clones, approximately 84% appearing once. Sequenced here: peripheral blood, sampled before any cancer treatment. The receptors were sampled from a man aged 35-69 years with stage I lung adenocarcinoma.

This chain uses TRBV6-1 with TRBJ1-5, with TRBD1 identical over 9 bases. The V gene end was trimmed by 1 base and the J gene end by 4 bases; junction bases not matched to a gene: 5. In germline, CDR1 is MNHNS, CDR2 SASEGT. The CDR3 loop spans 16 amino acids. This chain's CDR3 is CASSEDAGTGNQPQHF. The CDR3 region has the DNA TGTGCCAGCAGTGAAGATGCCGGGACAGGGAATCAGCCCCAGCATTTT.

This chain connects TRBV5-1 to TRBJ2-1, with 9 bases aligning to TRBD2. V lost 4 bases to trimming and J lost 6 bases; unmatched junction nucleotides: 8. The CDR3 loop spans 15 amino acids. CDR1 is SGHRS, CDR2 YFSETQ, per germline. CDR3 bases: TGCGCCAGCAGCCGTAGCGGGAGCGAAGCCAATGAGCAGTTCTTC. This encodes CASSRSGSEANEQFF.

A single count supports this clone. The chain's CDR3 is CASSLVGTNIQYF. CDR3 sequence (DNA): TGTGCCAGCAGCTTAGTAGGGACTAACATTCAGTACTTC. The rearrangement uses TRBV7-2 and TRBJ2-4; tentatively, D is TRBD2 (6 bases). The germline CDR1 and CDR2 sequences are SGHTA and FQGNSA. V lost 1 base and J lost 7, with 8 bases in between. The CDR3 is made up of 13 amino acids.

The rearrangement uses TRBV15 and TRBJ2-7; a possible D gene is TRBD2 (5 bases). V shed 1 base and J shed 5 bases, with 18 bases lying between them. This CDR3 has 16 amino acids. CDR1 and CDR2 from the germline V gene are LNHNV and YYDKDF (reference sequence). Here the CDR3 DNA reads TGTGCCACCAGCAGAGCCCCCGGACGAGGGTCCGACGAGCAGTACTTC. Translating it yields CATSRAPGRGSDEQYF.

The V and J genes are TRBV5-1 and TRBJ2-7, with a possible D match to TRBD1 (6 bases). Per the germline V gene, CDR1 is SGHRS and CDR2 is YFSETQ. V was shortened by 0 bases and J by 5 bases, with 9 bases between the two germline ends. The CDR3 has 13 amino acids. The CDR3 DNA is TGCGCCAGCAGCTTGGAGGGGGACGACGAGCAGTACTTC. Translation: CASSLEGDDEQYF. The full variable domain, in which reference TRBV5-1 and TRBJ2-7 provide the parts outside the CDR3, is KAGVTQTPRYLIKTRGQQVTLSCSPISGHRSVSWYQQTPGQGLQFLFEYFSETQRNKGNFPGRFSGRQFSNSRSEMNVSTLELGDSALYLCASSLEGDDEQYFGPGTRLTVT.

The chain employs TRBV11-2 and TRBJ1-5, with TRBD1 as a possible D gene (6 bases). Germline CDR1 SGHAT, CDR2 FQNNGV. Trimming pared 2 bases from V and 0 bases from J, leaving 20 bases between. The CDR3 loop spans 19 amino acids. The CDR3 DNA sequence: TGTGCCAGCAGCTTATTAAGGGACATCGAATTTTTTAGCAATCAGCCCCAGCATTTT. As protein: CASSLLRDIEFFSNQPQHF.

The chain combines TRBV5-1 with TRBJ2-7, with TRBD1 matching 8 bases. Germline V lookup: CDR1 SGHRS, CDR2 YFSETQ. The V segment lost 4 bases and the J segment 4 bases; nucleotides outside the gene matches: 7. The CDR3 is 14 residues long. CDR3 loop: CASSPGRGPYEQYF. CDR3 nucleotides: TGCGCCAGCAGCCCTGGCAGGGGGCCTTACGAGCAGTACTTC.

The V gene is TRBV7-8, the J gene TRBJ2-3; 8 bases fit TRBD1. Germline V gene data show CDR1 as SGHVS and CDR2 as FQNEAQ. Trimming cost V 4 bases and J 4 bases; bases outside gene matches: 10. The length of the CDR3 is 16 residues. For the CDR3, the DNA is TGTGCCAGCAGCTCCAGACAGGGGTCACCCCCAGATACGCAGTATTTT. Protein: CASSSRQGSPPDTQYF.

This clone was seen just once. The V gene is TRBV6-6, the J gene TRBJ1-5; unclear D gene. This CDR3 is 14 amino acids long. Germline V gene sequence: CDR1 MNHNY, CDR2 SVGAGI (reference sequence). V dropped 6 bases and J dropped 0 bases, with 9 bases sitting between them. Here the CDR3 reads CASSSVGSNQPQHF. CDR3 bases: TGTGCCAGCAGCTCTGTAGGTAGCAATCAGCCCCAGCATTTT.

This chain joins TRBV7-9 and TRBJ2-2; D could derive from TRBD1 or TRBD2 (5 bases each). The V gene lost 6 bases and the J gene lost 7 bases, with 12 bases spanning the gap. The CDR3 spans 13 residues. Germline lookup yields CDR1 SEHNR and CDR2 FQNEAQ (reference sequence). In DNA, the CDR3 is TGTGCCAGCAGTTCACAGGCGGGCGGGGAGCTGTTTTTT. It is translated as CASSSQAGGELFF.

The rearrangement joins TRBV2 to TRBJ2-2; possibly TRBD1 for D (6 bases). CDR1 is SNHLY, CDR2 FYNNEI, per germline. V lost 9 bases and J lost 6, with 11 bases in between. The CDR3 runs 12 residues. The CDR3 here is CARGAGAGELFF. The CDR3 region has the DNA TGTGCCAGGGGGGCAGGGGCCGGGGAGCTGTTTTTT.

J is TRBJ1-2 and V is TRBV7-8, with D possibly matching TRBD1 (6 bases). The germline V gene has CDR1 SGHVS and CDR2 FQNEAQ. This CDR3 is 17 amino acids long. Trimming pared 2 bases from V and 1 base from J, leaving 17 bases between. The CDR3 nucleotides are TGTGCCAGCAGCTTAACCATAGACAGGCGCATTAACTATGGCTACACCTTC. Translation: CASSLTIDRRINYGYTF.

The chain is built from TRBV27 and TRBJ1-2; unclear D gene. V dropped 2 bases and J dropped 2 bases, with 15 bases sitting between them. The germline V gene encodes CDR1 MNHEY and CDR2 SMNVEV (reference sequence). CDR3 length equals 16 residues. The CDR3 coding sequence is TGTGCCAGCAGTTTAGACCCCAATCGGCACAACTATGGCTACACCTTC. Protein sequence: CASSLDPNRHNYGYTF.

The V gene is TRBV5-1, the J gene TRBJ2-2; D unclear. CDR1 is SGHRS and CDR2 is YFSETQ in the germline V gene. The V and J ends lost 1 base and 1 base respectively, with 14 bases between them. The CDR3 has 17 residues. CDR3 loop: CASSLTIGSENTGELFF. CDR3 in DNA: TGCGCCAGCAGCTTGACTATCGGCAGTGAGAACACCGGGGAGCTGTTTTTT.

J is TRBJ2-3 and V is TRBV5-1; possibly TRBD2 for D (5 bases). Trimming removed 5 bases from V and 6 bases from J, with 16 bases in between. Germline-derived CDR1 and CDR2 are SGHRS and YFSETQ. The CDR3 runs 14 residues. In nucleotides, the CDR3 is TGCGCCAGCAGTATTAGTCGGGGTGGGGATACGCAGTATTTT. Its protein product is CASSISRGGDTQYF.

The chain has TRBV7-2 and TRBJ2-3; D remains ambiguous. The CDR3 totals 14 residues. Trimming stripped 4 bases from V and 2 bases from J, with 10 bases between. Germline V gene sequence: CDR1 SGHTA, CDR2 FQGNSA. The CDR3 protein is CASSSTHTTDTQYF. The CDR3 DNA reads TGTGCCAGCAGCTCTACCCATACCACAGATACGCAGTATTTT.

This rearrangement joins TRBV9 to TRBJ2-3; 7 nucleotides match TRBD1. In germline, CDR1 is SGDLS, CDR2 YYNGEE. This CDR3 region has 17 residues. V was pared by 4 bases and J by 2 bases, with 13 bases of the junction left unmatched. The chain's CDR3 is CASSTRGDRITTDTQYF. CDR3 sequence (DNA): TGTGCCAGCAGCACCCGAGGGGACAGAATTACCACAGATACGCAGTATTTT.

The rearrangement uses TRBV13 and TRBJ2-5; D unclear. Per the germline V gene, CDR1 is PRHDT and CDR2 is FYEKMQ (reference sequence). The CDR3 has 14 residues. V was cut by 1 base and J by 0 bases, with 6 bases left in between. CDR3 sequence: CASSLDADQETQYF. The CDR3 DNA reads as TGTGCCAGCAGCTTAGATGCAGACCAAGAGACCCAGTACTTC.

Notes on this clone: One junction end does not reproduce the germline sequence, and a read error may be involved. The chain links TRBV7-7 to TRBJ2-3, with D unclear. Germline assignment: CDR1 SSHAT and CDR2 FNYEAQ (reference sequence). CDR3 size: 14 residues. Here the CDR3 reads CASSLNLNTDTQYF. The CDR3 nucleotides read TGTGCTAGCAGCTTAAACCTCAACACAGATACGCAGTATTTT.

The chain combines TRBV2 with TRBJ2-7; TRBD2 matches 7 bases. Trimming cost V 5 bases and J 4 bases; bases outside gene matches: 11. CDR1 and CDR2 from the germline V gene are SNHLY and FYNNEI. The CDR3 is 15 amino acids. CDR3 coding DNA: TGTGCCAGCAGTCCAATGCTAGCGGCCACGTACGAGCAGTACTTC. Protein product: CASSPMLAATYEQYF.

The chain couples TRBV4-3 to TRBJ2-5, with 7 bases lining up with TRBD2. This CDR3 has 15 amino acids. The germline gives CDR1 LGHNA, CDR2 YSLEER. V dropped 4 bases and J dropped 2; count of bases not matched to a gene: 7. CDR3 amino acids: CASSRITSEQETQYF. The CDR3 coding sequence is TGCGCCAGCAGCCGCATTACTAGCGAACAAGAGACCCAGTACTTC.

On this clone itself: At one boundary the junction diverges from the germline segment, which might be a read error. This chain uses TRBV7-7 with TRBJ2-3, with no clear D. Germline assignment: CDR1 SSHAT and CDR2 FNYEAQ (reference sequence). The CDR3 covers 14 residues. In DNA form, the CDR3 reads TGTGCTAGCAGCTTAGGTGGGGTCACAGATACGCAGTATTTT. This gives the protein CASSLGGVTDTQYF.

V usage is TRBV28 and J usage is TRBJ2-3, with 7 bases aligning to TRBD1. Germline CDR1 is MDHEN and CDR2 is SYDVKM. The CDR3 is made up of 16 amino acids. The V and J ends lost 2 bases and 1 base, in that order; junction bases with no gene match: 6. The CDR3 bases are TGTGCCAGCAGTTTAAAAAGACAGGGTGGCACAGATACGCAGTATTTT. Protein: CASSLKRQGGTDTQYF.

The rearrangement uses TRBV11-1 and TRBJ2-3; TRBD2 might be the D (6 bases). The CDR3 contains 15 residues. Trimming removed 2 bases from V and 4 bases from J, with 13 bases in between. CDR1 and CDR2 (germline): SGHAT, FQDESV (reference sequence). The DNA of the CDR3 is TGTGCCAGCAGCTTACGGGGCGGGACGGCAGATACGCAGTATTTT. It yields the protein CASSLRGGTADTQYF.